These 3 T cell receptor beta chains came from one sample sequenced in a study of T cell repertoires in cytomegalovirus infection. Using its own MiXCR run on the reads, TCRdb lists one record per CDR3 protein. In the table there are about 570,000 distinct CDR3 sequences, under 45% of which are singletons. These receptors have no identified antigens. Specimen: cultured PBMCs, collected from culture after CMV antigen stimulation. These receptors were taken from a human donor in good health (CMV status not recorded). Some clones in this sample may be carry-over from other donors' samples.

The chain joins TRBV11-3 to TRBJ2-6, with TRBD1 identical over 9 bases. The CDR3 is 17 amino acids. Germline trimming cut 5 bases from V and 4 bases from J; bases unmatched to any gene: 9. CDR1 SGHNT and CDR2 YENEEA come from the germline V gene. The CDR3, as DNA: TGTGCCAGCAGCAATGGACAGGGGTTTGCCGGGGCCAACGTCCTGACTTTC. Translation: CASSNGQGFAGANVLTF.

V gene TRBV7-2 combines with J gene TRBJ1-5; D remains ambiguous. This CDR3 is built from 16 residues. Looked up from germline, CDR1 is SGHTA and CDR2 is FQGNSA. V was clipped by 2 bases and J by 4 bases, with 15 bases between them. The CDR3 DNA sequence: TGTGCCAGCAGCTTACGTGGACCGAGTGGGAATCAGCCCCAGCATTTT. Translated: CASSLRGPSGNQPQHF.

Here the CDR3 reads CASSQPPSYEQYF. DNA of the CDR3: TGTGCCAGCAGCCAGCCTCCCTCCTACGAGCAGTACTTC. V and J are TRBV6-2 or TRBV6-3 and TRBJ2-7; no clear D gene. V was trimmed by 6 bases and J by 0 bases, leaving 9 bases between them. Germline lookup yields CDR1 MNHEY and CDR2 SVGEGT. CDR3 length equals 13 residues.